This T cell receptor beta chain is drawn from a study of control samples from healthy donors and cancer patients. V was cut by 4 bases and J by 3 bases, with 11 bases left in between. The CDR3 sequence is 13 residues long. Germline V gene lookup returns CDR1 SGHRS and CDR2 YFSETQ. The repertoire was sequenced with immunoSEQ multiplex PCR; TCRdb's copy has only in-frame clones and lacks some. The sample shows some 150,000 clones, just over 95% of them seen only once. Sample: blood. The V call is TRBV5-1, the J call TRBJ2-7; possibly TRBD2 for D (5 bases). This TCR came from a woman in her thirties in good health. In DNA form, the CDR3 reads TGCGCCAGCAGCGAGGACTGGGGCTACGAGCAGTACTTC. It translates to CASSEDWGYEQYF.